The present TCR beta chain was sequenced within a study of blood T cell repertoires in COVID-19. The assay was immunoSEQ multiplex PCR, and TCRdb's table has in-frame clones only and misses some. The sample includes some 87,000 clones, over 85% seen only once; the top ten take roughly 4.2%. The CDR3 is 12 residues long. V lost 6 bases, J lost 8 bases, and 14 bases lay in between. The genes are TRBV12-3 or TRBV12-4 and TRBJ2-7, with D perhaps matching TRBD2 (6 bases). The specimen sequenced was peripheral blood. This sequence was found in a human donor with COVID-19, enrolled during active disease. The donor label of this sample is uncertain. As DNA, the CDR3 is TGTGCCAGCAGCTTTACGGGGGAAAAGCAGTACTTC. Translation gives CASSFTGEKQYF.